This T cell receptor beta chain emerged from a study of T cell responses to AZD1222 COVID-19 vaccine. Sequencing was performed with immunoSEQ multiplex PCR; in TCRdb, only in-frame clones are kept and a portion is missing. The data show roughly 130,000 clones, 91% seen once. CDR3 length: 15 amino acids. In germline, CDR1 is SGHTA, CDR2 FQGNSA. J gave up 5 bases and V 5 bases, and 6 bases lay outside the gene matches. The sample consisted of peripheral blood, taken 28 days after the second dose of the MenACWY control vaccine. This receptor was taken from an adult who received the MenACWY meningococcal vaccine as a control. V usage is TRBV7-2 and J usage is TRBJ1-4; 9 bases align to TRBD1. CDR3 sequence (DNA): TGTGCCAGCAGCCCTACGGGACAGGGAAATGAAAAACTGTTTTTT. Translation gives CASSPTGQGNEKLFF.